This TCR beta chain was captured by sequencing in a study of blood T cell repertoires in COVID-19. The protocol was immunoSEQ multiplex PCR, while the TCRdb copy is restricted to in-frame clones and leaves out a portion. This sample has under 350,000 clones, with around 86% found just once. The length of the CDR3 is 16 residues. Germline V gene lookup returns CDR1 LGHNT and CDR2 FRNRAP. V was pared by 2 bases and J by 4 bases, with 6 bases of the junction left unmatched. The genes are TRBV12-5 and TRBJ2-5; 11 bases line up with TRBD1. The sequence was collected from a human donor in a cohort sampled during active COVID-19. The sample taken for sequencing was peripheral blood. CDR3 bases: TGTGCTAGTGGTTTGACTCTGGGACAGGGGGGAGAGACCCAGTACTTC. It translates to CASGLTLGQGGETQYF.